The sequence of this T cell receptor (beta chain) was determined in a study of circulating and synovial CD4+ cells in juvenile arthritis. Study conclusions and caveats: Diversity here was lower than in bulk blood CD4 cells. Circulating pathogenic-like and bulk T cells looked alike by Vbeta family usage. CPL versus bulk CD4 samples: T cell genome counts differed by at least an order of magnitude.

As concerns this clone: Antigen unknown.

Patients with active juvenile idiopathic arthritis donated these samples. Germline V gene sequence: CDR1 SGHKS, CDR2 YYEKEE (reference sequence). CDR3 length: 15 amino acids. Trimming removed 2 bases at V and 4 bases at J, with 12 bases between. TCRdb keeps only in-frame clones here, not all; method: immunoSEQ multiplex PCR. Counted here are about 39,000 clones, approximately 94% occurring once; the ten biggest clones make up around 0.66%. The sequence came from a human donor with juvenile idiopathic arthritis. The rearrangement links TRBV5-5 to TRBJ2-2; D possibly corresponds to TRBD2 (6 bases). The source material was CD4+ T cells from blood. DNA for the CDR3: TGTGCCAGCAGCTTCCGGGACTCGACCACCGGGGAGCTGTTTTTT. Protein product: CASSFRDSTTGELFF.